This is a list of T cell receptor beta chains from one sample in a study of response to subunit inactivated influenza vaccine. Each CDR3 protein is one row after TCRdb ran MiXCR on the RT-PCR reads. The sample has about 520,000 distinct CDR3 sequences; about 7.2% are singletons. The material sequenced was PBMCs from blood, taken roughly 24 months after vaccination. The receptors derive from a man aged 45-69 years who received an inactivated influenza vaccine. CDR3s include the opening cysteine and the closing phenylalanine or tryptophan. A D gene is named only where the DNA matches it firmly. Where a row states a size, it is once, few, many or the class of an expanded clone; other rows omit it.

>TRBD2|TRBV20-1|many|TRBJ2-1
TGCAGTGCTATTCCTAGCGGGGGGCCCTACAATGAGCAGTTCTTC
CSAIPSGGPYNEQFF
>TRBD2|TRBV6-2/TRBV6-3|.|TRBJ2-7
TGTGCCAGCAGTTACAGACTAGCGTTTAGCTCCTACGAGCAGTACTTC
CASSYRLAFSSYEQYF
>TRBD2|TRBV20-1|.|TRBJ2-5
TGCAGTGCTAGAGACGGGAGGAAGACCCAGTACTTC
CSARDGRKTQYF
>.|TRBV4-1|few|TRBJ2-7
TGCGCCAGCAGCCGAATACTAGGCCTCTACGAGCAGTACTTC
CASSRILGLYEQYF
>.|TRBV11-2|few|TRBJ2-1
TGTGCCAGCAGCCTCGGACGTACGGGGTATGAGCAGTTCTTC
CASSLGRTGYEQFF
>TRBD2|TRBV29-1|.|TRBJ2-3
TGCAGCGTTGAGGGCGGGAGGGCCTTAGATACGCAGTATTTT
CSVEGGRALDTQYF
>.|TRBV18|many|TRBJ2-7
TGTGCCAGCTCACCACAGTCCTACGAGCAGTACTTC
CASSPQSYEQYF
>.|TRBV11-2|.|TRBJ2-4
TGTGCCAGCAGCGATCTCGGAGCGGGTCCCGCCAAAAACATTCAGTACTTC
CASSDLGAGPAKNIQYF
>.|TRBV5-1|.|TRBJ2-1
TGCGCCAGCAGCAAGGCCGGGGACAAGGGCTACAATGAGCAGTTCTTC
CASSKAGDKGYNEQFF
>.|TRBV7-3|.|TRBJ2-7
TGTGCCAGCAGCCAACGTCAGGCTGCTTTCTACGAGCAGTACTTC
CASSQRQAAFYEQYF
>.|TRBV3-1|few|TRBJ2-7
TGTGCCAGCAGCCAGGCCGGGGGGCGGAACGAGCAGTACTTC
CASSQAGGRNEQYF
>TRBD2|TRBV7-3|many|TRBJ2-2
TGTGCCAGCAGACCTAGCGGCGACACCGGGGAGCTGTTTTTT
CASRPSGDTGELFF
>.|TRBV20-1|many|TRBJ2-7
TGCAGTGCTAGCCCCGGCCCGTACGAGCAGTACTTC
CSASPGPYEQYF
>.|TRBV6-2/TRBV6-3|many|TRBJ1-5
TGTGCCAGCAGTTTCGGACTCGGGGGCAATCAGCCCCAGCATTTT
CASSFGLGGNQPQHF
>TRBD1|TRBV20-1|.|TRBJ1-2
TGCAGTGCTTTCCCCGGGACAGGGAACTATGGCTACACCTTC
CSAFPGTGNYGYTF
>.|TRBV6-2/TRBV6-3|many|TRBJ2-1
TGTGCCAGCAGCGACGCGGACAGAGACAATGAGCAGTTCTTC
CASSDADRDNEQFF
>TRBD1|TRBV14|.|TRBJ1-1
TGTGCCAGCAGCCTGGGACAGGGGGCAACTGAAGCTTTCTTT
CASSLGQGATEAFF
>TRBD2|TRBV9|.|TRBJ2-1
TGTGCCAGCAGCTCCCGGGGGACTAGCGGGGTACATGAGCAGTTCTTC
CASSSRGTSGVHEQFF
>.|TRBV15|many|TRBJ1-6
TGTGCCACCAGCAGAGACAGGGTCAATTCACCCCTCCACTTT
CATSRDRVNSPLHF
>.|TRBV6-5|.|TRBJ1-1
TGTGCCAGCAGTTACGCCAGGGATAACACTGAAGCTTTCTTT
CASSYARDNTEAFF
>.|TRBV6-4|few|TRBJ2-3
TGTGCCAGCAGTGAGGGAACAGCGGCCACAGATACGCAGTATTTT
CASSEGTAATDTQYF
>TRBD1|TRBV6-2/TRBV6-3|few|TRBJ1-5
TGTGCCAGCTCTATGGGTAAAGACAGGGGGCTAAGGCCCCAGCATTTT
CASSMGKDRGLRPQHF
>.|TRBV15|few|TRBJ1-5
TGTGCCACCAGCAGAGATCGCCCCCGCAGCAATCAGCCCCAGCATTTT
CATSRDRPRSNQPQHF
>.|TRBV6-2/TRBV6-3|many|TRBJ2-2
TGTGCCAGCAGCCAACAGGGCACCGGGGAGCTGTTTTTT
CASSQQGTGELFF
>.|TRBV20-1|few|TRBJ2-3
TGCAGTGCTAGACCGGAAAGCACAGATACGCAGTATTTT
CSARPESTDTQYF
>.|TRBV4-3|many|TRBJ1-4
TGCGCCAGCAGCCAAGTCGAGGTTGAAAAACTGTTTTTT
CASSQVEVEKLFF
>.|TRBV24-1|few|TRBJ1-1
TGTGCCACCAGTGACCCTGTCAGGGAAAACGGTGAAGCTTTCTTT
CATSDPVRENGEAFF
>.|TRBV7-9|few|TRBJ2-5
TGTGCCAGCAGCCCTAGGGGACCCGAGCAGACCCAGTACTTC
CASSPRGPEQTQYF
>TRBD1|TRBV29-1|.|TRBJ2-2
TGCAGCGGGTCCCCGGGACAGGCGAACACCGGGGAGCTGTTTTTT
CSGSPGQANTGELFF
>.|TRBV30|few|TRBJ1-2
TGTGCCTGGAGTGTGTCGGTTAACTATGGCTACACCTTC
CAWSVSVNYGYTF
>.|TRBV2|few|TRBJ1-2
TGTGCCAGCAGTGAAGGCGGCAGGGAAGGGTATGGCTACACCTTC
CASSEGGREGYGYTF
>.|TRBV5-1|many|TRBJ1-2
TGCGCCAGCAGCTTGGCCGGAAGGGAAGGTTTAGGAGGCTACACCTTC
CASSLAGREGLGGYTF
>.|TRBV5-1|few|TRBJ2-5
TGCGCCAGCAGCTTGTTGAAGGGCCAAGAGACCCAGTACTTC
CASSLLKGQETQYF
>.|TRBV4-3|.|TRBJ1-1
TGCGCCAGCAGAGTGGCCGGGGGGACCACTGAAGCTTTCTTT
CASRVAGGTTEAFF
>.|TRBV9|.|TRBJ2-3
TGTGCCAGCAGCGTAGCTGTCACCACGGCGGATACGCAGTATTTT
CASSVAVTTADTQYF
>TRBD1|TRBV3-1|many|TRBJ1-6
TGTGCCAGCAGCCAAGAAGGCGCAGGGGGATCACCCCTCCACTTT
CASSQEGAGGSPLHF
>TRBD2|TRBV20-1|few|TRBJ2-3
TGCAGTGCCCTGACTAGCGGGGTCACGGATACGCAGTATTTT
CSALTSGVTDTQYF
>.|TRBV10-3|few|TRBJ1-1
TGTGCCATCAGTGGAGCTATTGAGGGCACTGAAGCTTTCTTT
CAISGAIEGTEAFF
>.|TRBV12-3/TRBV12-4|many|TRBJ2-1
TGTGCCAGCAGCCCCGGGGCGGGCTCCTACAATGAGCAGTTCTTC
CASSPGAGSYNEQFF